The 13 T cell receptor beta chains below all came from one sample that was sequenced in a study of cytomegalovirus exposure and HLA in healthy donors. The primer mix had 60 Vbeta and 13 Jbeta primers. TCRdb's copy holds only in-frame clones and misses some; the assay was immunoSEQ multiplex PCR. The table lists about 95,000 clones, roughly 70% of them singletons. Sequencing was performed on PBMCs. Source of these receptors: a woman aged 50 to 60 in good health and CMV-seropositive.

The rearrangement links TRBV28 to TRBJ2-1; 11 positions agree with TRBD2. Unmatched junction bases numbered 1, after V lost 6 bases and J lost 6 bases. The germline V gene has CDR1 MDHEN and CDR2 SYDVKM. The CDR3 is made up of 13 amino acids. The CDR3 DNA reads TGTGCCAGCAGGCTAGCGGGAGGCAATGAGCAGTTCTTC. Translating gives CASRLAGGNEQFF.

The gene calls are TRBV9 and TRBJ2-3, with TRBD1 identical over 8 bases. J gave up 6 bases and V 7 bases, and 10 bases lay outside the gene matches. Germline CDR1 is SGDLS and CDR2 is YYNGEE. CDR3 length: 14 residues. The CDR3 coding sequence is TGTGCCAGCGGGAACAGGGGGAGGAAGGATACGCAGTATTTT. This codes for CASGNRGRKDTQYF. Based on the CDR3 plus reference TRBV9 and TRBJ2-3, the full variable domain is DSGVTQTPKHLITATGQRVTLRCSPRSGDLSVYWYQQSLDQGLQFLIQYYNGEERAKGNILERFSAQQFPDLHSELNLSSLELGDSALYFCASGNRGRKDTQYFGPGTRLTVL.

The J gene is TRBJ2-5, the V gene TRBV7-3; D might be TRBD1 (6 bases). The germline V and J ends were trimmed by 3 bases and 3 bases, with 20 bases remaining between them. From germline, CDR1 is SGHTA and CDR2 FQGTGA. The CDR3 runs to 17 residues. CDR3 nucleotides: TGTGCCAGCAGCTTGAACAGGGAGAGGCCTAAAGAAGAGACCCAGTACTTC. This encodes CASSLNRERPKEETQYF.

The chain has TRBV25-1 and TRBJ1-2; D ambiguous. Germline values: CDR1 MGHDK, CDR2 SYGVNS. The CDR3 extends over 14 amino acids. The V gene lost 1 base and the J gene lost 8 bases, with 14 bases spanning the gap. The CDR3 bases are TGTGCCAGCAGTGAATTGTCAGACCCTAGGGGCTACACCTTC. It codes for CASSELSDPRGYTF.

This sequence joins TRBV28 and TRBJ2-7, with D tentatively TRBD1 (6 bases). CDR1 MDHEN and CDR2 SYDVKM come from the germline V gene. This CDR3 is built from 13 residues. V was cut by 8 bases and J by 1 base, with 12 bases left in between. The CDR3 loop reads CASQSGQSYEQYF. CDR3 bases: TGTGCCAGCCAGTCGGGACAATCCTACGAGCAGTACTTC.

This sequence joins TRBV7-2 and TRBJ1-5, with 9 bases fitting TRBD1. V lost 5 bases, J lost 5 bases, and 4 bases stayed unmatched. This CDR3 is built from 14 residues. Germline V gene sequence: CDR1 SGHTA, CDR2 FQGNSA. The CDR3 DNA is TGTGCCAGCAGCATCAGGACAGGGGATCAGCCCCAGCATTTT. Translation: CASSIRTGDQPQHF.

The chain links TRBV27 to TRBJ2-3; the D gene is possibly TRBD2 (5 bases). Germline assignment: CDR1 MNHEY and CDR2 SMNVEV (reference sequence). The CDR3 has 13 residues. V was cut by 7 bases and J by 3 bases, with 11 bases left in between. In nucleotides, the CDR3 is TGTGCCAGCAACTTACTAGGTACAGATACGCAGTATTTT. Its translation: CASNLLGTDTQYF.

This chain uses TRBV29-1 with TRBJ2-1, with a tentative D call TRBD2 (6 bases). The CDR3 loop spans 16 amino acids. V was shortened by 6 bases and J by 6 bases, with 24 bases between the two germline ends. CDR1 and CDR2 (germline): SQVTM, ANQGSEA. The CDR3 here is CSVRKEGGIPRNEQFF. CDR3 nucleotide sequence: TGCAGCGTCCGAAAGGAGGGCGGGATACCCCGCAATGAGCAGTTCTTC.

This chain connects TRBV20-1 to TRBJ1-1; D unclear. Trimming shortened V by 6 bases and J by 7 bases, and 9 bases separated the two germline ends. Germline V gene lookup returns CDR1 DFQATT and CDR2 SNEGSKA (reference sequence). CDR3 length: 10 amino acids. CDR3 DNA sequence: TGCAGTGCCACTCGTGGTGAAGCTTTCTTT. Translating it yields CSATRGEAFF.

The J gene is TRBJ2-1, the V gene TRBV5-1, with 11 bases that match TRBD2. CDR3 length: 14 amino acids. Looked up from germline, CDR1 is SGHRS and CDR2 is YFSETQ. V lost 5 bases to trimming and J lost 5 bases; unmatched junction nucleotides: 3. CDR3 sequence (DNA): TGCGCCAGCAGAACTAGCGGGAGTAACAATGAGCAGTTCTTC. Translation: CASRTSGSNNEQFF.

This clone was counted between two and nine times. The chain links TRBV28 to TRBJ1-3; tentatively, D is TRBD1 (6 bases). CDR3 length: 14 residues. V shed 1 base and J shed 7 bases, with 11 bases lying between them. Germline loops: CDR1 MDHEN, CDR2 SYDVKM. Here the CDR3 reads CASSLSGEWNTIYF. Here the CDR3 DNA reads TGTGCCAGCAGTTTATCAGGGGAGTGGAACACCATATATTTT. Full variable domain (missing parts from reference TRBV28 and TRBJ1-3): DVKVTQSSRYLVKRTGEKVFLECVQDMDHENMFWYRQDPGLGLRLIYFSYDVKMKEKGDIPEGYSVSREKKERFSLILESASTNQTSMYLCASSLSGEWNTIYFGEGSWLTVV.

This clone was seen a handful of times. V and J are TRBV4-2 and TRBJ2-2, with 7 bases aligning to TRBD1. Trimming removed 0 bases from V and 5 bases from J; junction bases left unmatched: 6. Germline-derived CDR1 and CDR2 are LGHNA and YNFKEQ. The CDR3 is made up of 16 amino acids. CDR3 region: CASSQDDRVATGELFF. CDR3 sequence (DNA): TGTGCCAGCAGCCAAGATGACAGGGTGGCGACCGGGGAGCTGTTTTTT.

This clone occurred a few times. The chain employs TRBV11-1 and TRBJ2-5; TRBD2 matches 7 bases. Germline CDR1 is SGHAT and CDR2 is FQDESV (reference sequence). The CDR3 loop spans 14 amino acids. The J segment lost 2 bases and the V segment lost 2 bases, leaving 2 bases of the junction unmatched. This chain's CDR3 is CASSLLRGQETQYF. CDR3 coding DNA: TGTGCCAGCAGCTTATTGCGGGGGCAAGAGACCCAGTACTTC.